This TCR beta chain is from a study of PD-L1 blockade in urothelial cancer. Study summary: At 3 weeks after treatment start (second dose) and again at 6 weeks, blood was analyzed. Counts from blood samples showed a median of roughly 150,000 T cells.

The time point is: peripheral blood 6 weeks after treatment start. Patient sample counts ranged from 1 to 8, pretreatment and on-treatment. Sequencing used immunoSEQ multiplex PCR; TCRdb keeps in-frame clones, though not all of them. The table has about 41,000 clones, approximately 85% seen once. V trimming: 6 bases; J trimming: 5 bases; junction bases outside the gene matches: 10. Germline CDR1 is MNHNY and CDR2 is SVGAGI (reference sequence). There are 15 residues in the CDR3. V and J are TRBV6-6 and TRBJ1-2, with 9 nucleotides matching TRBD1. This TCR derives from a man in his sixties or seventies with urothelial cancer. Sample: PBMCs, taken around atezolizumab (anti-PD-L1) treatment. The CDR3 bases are TGTGCCAGCAGCACCGGGGACAGGGTTGGATATGGCTACACCTTC. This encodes CASSTGDRVGYGYTF.